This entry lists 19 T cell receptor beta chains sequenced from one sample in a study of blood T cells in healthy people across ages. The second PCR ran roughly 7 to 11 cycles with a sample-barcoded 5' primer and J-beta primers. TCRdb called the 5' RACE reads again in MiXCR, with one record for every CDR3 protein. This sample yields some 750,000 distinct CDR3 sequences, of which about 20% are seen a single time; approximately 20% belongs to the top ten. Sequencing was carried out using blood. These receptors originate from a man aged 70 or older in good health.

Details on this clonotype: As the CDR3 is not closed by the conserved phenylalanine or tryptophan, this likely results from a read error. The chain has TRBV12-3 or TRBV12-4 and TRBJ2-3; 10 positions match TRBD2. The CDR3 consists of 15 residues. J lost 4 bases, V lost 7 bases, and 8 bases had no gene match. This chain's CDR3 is CASTQGLAGADTQYS. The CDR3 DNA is TGTGCCAGCACTCAGGGCCTAGCGGGAGCAGATACGCAGTATTCT.

The CDR3 protein is CASRLSARGQGNQPQHF. CDR3 DNA: TGTGCCAGCAGGCTCTCTGCGAGGGGACAGGGCAATCAGCCCCAGCATTTT. The V gene is TRBV4-2, the J gene TRBJ1-5; 8 bases are shared with TRBD1. The length of the CDR3 is 17 residues. The germline V gene has CDR1 LGHNA and CDR2 YNFKEQ. After removal of 6 bases from V and 2 bases from J, the junction contained 12 bases not matched to a gene.

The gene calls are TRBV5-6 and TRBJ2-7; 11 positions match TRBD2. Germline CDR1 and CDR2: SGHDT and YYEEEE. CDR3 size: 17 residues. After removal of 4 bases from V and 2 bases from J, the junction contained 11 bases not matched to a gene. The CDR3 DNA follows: TGTGCCAGCAGCCTTGGTCCTAGCGGGGGGACCCCCTACGAGCAGTACTTC. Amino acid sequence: CASSLGPSGGTPYEQYF.

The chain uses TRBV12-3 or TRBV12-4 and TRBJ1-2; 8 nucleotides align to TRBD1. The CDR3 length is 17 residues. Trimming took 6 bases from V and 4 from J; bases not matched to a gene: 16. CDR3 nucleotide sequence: TGTGCCAGCAGGAAAGGGTCAGGGGGCGGCCCCTCCTATGGCTACACCTTC. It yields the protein CASRKGSGGGPSYGYTF.

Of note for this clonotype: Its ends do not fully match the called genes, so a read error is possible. CDR3 in amino acids: CAISGQGFALDNEQFF. CDR3 DNA sequence: TGTGCCATCAGTGGACAGGGATTTGCTTTAGACAATGAACAGTTCTTC. V and J are TRBV10-3 and TRBJ2-1; 7 nucleotides match TRBD1. From germline, CDR1 is ENHRY and CDR2 SYGVKD. CDR3 size: 16 residues.

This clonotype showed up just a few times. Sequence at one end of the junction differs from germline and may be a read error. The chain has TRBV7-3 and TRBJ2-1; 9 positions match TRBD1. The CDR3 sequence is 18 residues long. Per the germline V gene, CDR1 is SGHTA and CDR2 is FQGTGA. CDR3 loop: CASSLGWPGQGHRNGQFF. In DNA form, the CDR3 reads TGTGCCAGCAGCTTAGGATGGCCGGGACAGGGACACAGAAATGGGCAGTTCTTC.

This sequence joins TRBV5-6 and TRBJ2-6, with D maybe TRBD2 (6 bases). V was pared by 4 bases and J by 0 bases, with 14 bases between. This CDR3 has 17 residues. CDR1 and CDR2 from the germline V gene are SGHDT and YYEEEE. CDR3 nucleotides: TGTGCCAGCAGCGACGGGAGTTACGGCTCTGGGGCCAACGTCCTGACTTTC. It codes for CASSDGSYGSGANVLTF.

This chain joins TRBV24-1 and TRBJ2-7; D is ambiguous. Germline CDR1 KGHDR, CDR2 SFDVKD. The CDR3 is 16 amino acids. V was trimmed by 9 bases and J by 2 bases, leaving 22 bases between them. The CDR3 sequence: CATPFQDGSPTYEQYV. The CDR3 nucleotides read TGTGCCACCCCTTTCCAGGATGGGTCCCCAACCTACGAGCAGTACGTC.

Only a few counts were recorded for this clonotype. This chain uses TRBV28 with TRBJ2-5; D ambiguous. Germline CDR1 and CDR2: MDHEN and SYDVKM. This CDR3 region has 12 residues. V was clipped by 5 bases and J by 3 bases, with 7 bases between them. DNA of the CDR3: TGTGCCAGCAGTCCCCGTAAAGAGACCCAGTACTTC. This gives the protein CASSPRKETQYF.

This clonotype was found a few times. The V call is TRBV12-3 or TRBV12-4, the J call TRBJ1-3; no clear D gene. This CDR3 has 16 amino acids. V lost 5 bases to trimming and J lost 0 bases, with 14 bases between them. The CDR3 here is CASSPRQRVSGNTIYF. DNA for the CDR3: TGTGCCAGCAGTCCGAGGCAGAGGGTCTCTGGAAACACCATATATTTT.

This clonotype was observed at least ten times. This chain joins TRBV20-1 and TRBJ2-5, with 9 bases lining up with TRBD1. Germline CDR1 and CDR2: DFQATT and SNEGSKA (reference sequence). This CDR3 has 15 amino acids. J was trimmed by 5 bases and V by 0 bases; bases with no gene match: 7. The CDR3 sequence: CSARDSGTGRETQYF. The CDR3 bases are TGCAGTGCTAGAGATTCTGGGACAGGGAGGGAGACCCAGTACTTC.

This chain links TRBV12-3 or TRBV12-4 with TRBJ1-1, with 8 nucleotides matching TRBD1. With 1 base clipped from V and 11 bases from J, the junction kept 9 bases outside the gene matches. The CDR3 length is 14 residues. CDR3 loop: CASSLGGTGDWAFF. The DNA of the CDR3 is TGTGCCAGCAGTTTAGGTGGGACAGGCGACTGGGCTTTCTTT.

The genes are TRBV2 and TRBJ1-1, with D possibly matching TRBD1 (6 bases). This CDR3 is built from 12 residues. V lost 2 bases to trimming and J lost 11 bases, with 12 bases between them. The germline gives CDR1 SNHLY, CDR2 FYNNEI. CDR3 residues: CASSETERGAFF. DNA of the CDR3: TGTGCCAGCAGTGAAACTGAGAGGGGGGCTTTCTTT.

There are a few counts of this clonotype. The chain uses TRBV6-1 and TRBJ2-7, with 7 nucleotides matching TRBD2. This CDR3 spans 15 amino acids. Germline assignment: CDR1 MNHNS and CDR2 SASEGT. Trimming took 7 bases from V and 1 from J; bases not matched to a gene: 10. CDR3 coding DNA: TGTGCCAGCACCCTTTGGGGGGGTTCTTCCTACGAGCAGTACTTC. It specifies CASTLWGGSSYEQYF.

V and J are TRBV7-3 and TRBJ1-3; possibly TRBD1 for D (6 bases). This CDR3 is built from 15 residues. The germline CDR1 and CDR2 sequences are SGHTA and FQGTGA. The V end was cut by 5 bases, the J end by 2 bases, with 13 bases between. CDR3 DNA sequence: TGTGCCAGCAGCCAACAGGGAGGCCCTGGAAACACCATATATTTT. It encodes CASSQQGGPGNTIYF.

CDR3 loop: CASSQDLGALNQETQYF. CDR3 coding DNA: TGTGCCAGCAGCCAAGATCTTGGCGCCCTTAACCAAGAGACCCAGTACTTC. The chain employs TRBV14 and TRBJ2-5; D is unresolved. The CDR3 has 17 amino acids. Between the trimmed V and J ends, which lost 0 bases and 0 bases, there was a span of 14 bases. Per the germline V gene, CDR1 is SGHDN and CDR2 is FVKESK.

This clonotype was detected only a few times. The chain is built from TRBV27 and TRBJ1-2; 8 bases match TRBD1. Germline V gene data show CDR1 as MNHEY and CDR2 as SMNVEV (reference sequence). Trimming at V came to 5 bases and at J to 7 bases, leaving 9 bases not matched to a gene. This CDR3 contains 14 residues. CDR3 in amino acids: CASSRQGTFRGYTF. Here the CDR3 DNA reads TGTGCCAGCAGTAGACAGGGGACCTTTCGTGGCTACACCTTC.

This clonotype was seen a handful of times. The CDR3 DNA follows: TGTGCCAGCAGCCCCCGGATAGCGGGAAGCACAGATACGCAGTATTTT. It specifies CASSPRIAGSTDTQYF. The chain carries TRBV11-2 and TRBJ2-3; 8 nucleotides match TRBD2. The CDR3 has 16 amino acids. Germline CDR1 SGHAT, CDR2 FQNNGV. Trimming at V came to 5 bases and at J to 0 bases, leaving 7 bases not matched to a gene.

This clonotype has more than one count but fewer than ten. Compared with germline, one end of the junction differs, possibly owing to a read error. CDR3 amino acids: CASGLVQGAESPLHF. CDR3 DNA: TGCGCCAGCGGCTTGGTGCAGGGAGCGGAATCACCCCTCCACTTT. The chain is built from TRBV5-1 and TRBJ1-6, with D perhaps TRBD1 (5 bases). Germline V gene data show CDR1 as SGHRS and CDR2 as YFSETQ. This CDR3 contains 15 residues. Based on the CDR3 plus reference TRBV5-1 and TRBJ1-6, the full variable domain is KAGVTQTPRYLIKTRGQQVTLSCSPISGHRSVSWYQQTPGQGLQFLFEYFSETQRNKGNFPGRFSGRQFSNSRSEMNVSTLELGDSALYLCASGLVQGAESPLHFGNGTRLTVT.